These 25 T cell receptor beta chains were sequenced from one sample in a study of T cell responses to AZD1222 COVID-19 vaccine. Using immunoSEQ multiplex PCR, the repertoire was profiled, and TCRdb retains in-frame clones only, with some absent. The sample includes about 150,000 clones, around 90% of them seen just once. The sample was peripheral blood, taken 28 days after the second AZD1222 dose. The receptors derive from an adult who received the AZD1222 COVID-19 vaccine.

V usage is TRBV27 and J usage is TRBJ1-6; D is possibly TRBD1 (5 bases). The CDR3 covers 17 residues. Germline CDR1 is MNHEY and CDR2 is SMNVEV (reference sequence). V was trimmed by 0 bases and J by 14 bases, leaving 23 bases between them. The CDR3 loop reads CASSLSSGGLFPSSLHF. In nucleotides, the CDR3 is TGTGCCAGCAGTTTATCGTCCGGGGGTCTATTTCCCTCGTCCCTCCACTTT.

The chain recombines TRBV7-2 with TRBJ1-1; 7 positions match TRBD1. CDR1 is SGHTA, CDR2 FQGNSA, per germline. With 4 bases clipped from V and 4 bases from J, the junction kept 6 bases outside the gene matches. The CDR3 consists of 14 residues. The CDR3: CASSSRRGTTEAFF. The DNA of the CDR3 is TGTGCCAGCAGCTCCCGCAGGGGGACCACTGAAGCTTTCTTT. Filled out from reference TRBV7-2 and TRBJ1-1, the complete variable domain reads GAGVSQSPSNKVTEKGKDVELRCDPISGHTALYWYRQSLGQGLEFLIYFQGNSAPDKSGLPSDRFSAERTGGSVSTLTIQRTQQEDSAVYLCASSSRRGTTEAFFGQGTRLTVV.

CDR3 protein: CASSQSPGTWGQFF. CDR3 sequence (DNA): TGTGCCAGCAGCCAATCCCCCGGGACCTGGGGGCAGTTCTTC. The V gene is TRBV4-2, the J gene TRBJ2-1; D is tentatively TRBD1 or TRBD2 (5 bases each). Germline V lookup: CDR1 LGHNA, CDR2 YNFKEQ. Trimming left V 2 bases short and J 12 bases short, with 17 bases between. The CDR3 runs 14 residues.

This chain connects TRBV27 to TRBJ2-1; maybe TRBD2 (5 bases). There are 12 residues in the CDR3. Per the germline V gene, CDR1 is MNHEY and CDR2 is SMNVEV (reference sequence). The V end was cut by 3 bases, the J end by 15 bases, with 15 bases between. CDR3 coding DNA: TGTGCCAGCAGTTTGGGATTGGGAGAGTGGTTCTTC. Translating it yields CASSLGLGEWFF.

This rearrangement joins TRBV28 to TRBJ1-3; D ambiguous. This CDR3 contains 14 residues. V dropped 6 bases and J dropped 1 base, with 10 bases sitting between them. Looked up from germline, CDR1 is MDHEN and CDR2 is SYDVKM. The CDR3 DNA follows: TGTGCCAGCAGGTCCAGGAGTTCTGGAAACACCATATATTTT. Its translation: CASRSRSSGNTIYF.

The chain uses TRBV6-5 and TRBJ1-5, with TRBD1 matching over 8 bases. Germline V gene sequence: CDR1 MNHEY, CDR2 SVGAGI. V shed 6 bases and J 2 bases; nucleotides not matched to a gene: 6. The CDR3 is 15 residues long. CDR3 sequence reads: CASSRTGFRNQPQHF. As DNA, the CDR3 is TGTGCCAGCAGCCGGACAGGGTTTCGCAATCAGCCCCAGCATTTT.

In this sample, this clone turned up once. This chain uses TRBV5-1 with TRBJ1-2, with D unresolved. The length of the CDR3 is 13 residues. The V and J ends lost 0 bases and 4 bases respectively, with 7 bases between them. Germline CDR1 SGHRS, CDR2 YFSETQ. The CDR3 DNA is TGCGCCAGCAGCTTGGAAATCGGCTATGGCTACACCTTC. Protein sequence: CASSLEIGYGYTF.

The genes are TRBV2 and TRBJ1-4; tentative D call: TRBD1 (6 bases). Trimming removed 11 bases from V and 6 bases from J, with 22 bases in between. This CDR3 spans 15 amino acids. Germline V gives CDR1 SNHLY, CDR2 FYNNEI. CDR3 nucleotide sequence: TGTGCCGCAATCTGGAGACAGGAAAAGTATGAAAAACTGTTTTTT. Amino acid sequence: CAAIWRQEKYEKLFF.

This chain joins TRBV6-5 and TRBJ2-1; the match to TRBD1 covers 8 bases. The CDR3 totals 15 residues. The germline V gene has CDR1 MNHEY and CDR2 SVGAGI. J was trimmed by 2 bases and V by 2 bases; bases with no gene match: 2. CDR3 in amino acids: CASSYPRGPYNEQFF. The CDR3 nucleotides read TGTGCCAGCAGTTACCCCAGGGGGCCCTACAATGAGCAGTTCTTC.

This rearrangement joins TRBV6-5 to TRBJ1-6; no reliable D call. The CDR3 is 12 residues long. Germline V CDR1 and CDR2: MNHEY, SVGAGI. The V gene lost 5 bases and the J gene lost 6 bases, with 5 bases spanning the gap. CDR3 residues: CASSSSNSPLHF. Written as DNA, the CDR3 is TGTGCCAGCAGTAGCTCTAATTCACCCCTCCACTTT.

The genes are TRBV3-1 (or the pseudogene TRBV3-2) and TRBJ1-4, with a possible D match to TRBD1 (5 bases). V lost 4 bases, J lost 6 bases, and 24 bases lay in between. Germline assignment: CDR1 LGHDT and CDR2 YNNKEL (reference sequence). This CDR3 contains 18 residues. In DNA, the CDR3 is TGTGCCAGCAGCCCATCAGGAGTTTGGGACCCTCGTCATGAAAAACTGTTTTTT. Translated, it gives CASSPSGVWDPRHEKLFF.

This chain uses TRBV11-2 with TRBJ2-7; maybe TRBD2 (5 bases). V was trimmed by 7 bases and J by 5 bases, leaving 9 bases between them. Per germline, CDR1 SGHAT and CDR2 FQNNGV. The CDR3 has 11 residues. DNA for the CDR3: TGTGCCAGCACCGCCGGGAACGAGCAGTACTTC. It codes for CASTAGNEQYF.

The chain is built from TRBV9 and TRBJ2-1; 12 bases map to TRBD2. Trimming cost V 3 bases and J 8 bases; bases outside gene matches: 12. The CDR3 is made up of 17 amino acids. Germline CDR1 is SGDLS and CDR2 is YYNGEE. Here the CDR3 reads CASSAGLAGPSVHEQFF. The DNA of the CDR3 is TGTGCCAGCAGCGCGGGACTAGCGGGTCCTTCGGTCCATGAGCAGTTCTTC.

The rearrangement links TRBV4-2 to TRBJ1-6; weak D call: TRBD1 (6 bases). Trimming pared 3 bases from V and 10 bases from J, leaving 16 bases between. The CDR3 covers 15 residues. Germline V gene sequence: CDR1 LGHNA, CDR2 YNFKEQ. The DNA of the CDR3 is TGTGCCAGCAGCCACGGGACACCCCTGGAATCACCCCTCCACTTT. Its protein is CASSHGTPLESPLHF.

CDR3 in amino acids: CASSLRYQPQHF. The DNA for the CDR3 is TGTGCCAGCAGTTTGAGGTATCAGCCCCAGCATTTT. The chain uses TRBV28 and TRBJ1-5; D not certain. From germline, CDR1 is MDHEN and CDR2 SYDVKM. The CDR3 has 12 residues. V lost 3 bases and J 5 bases, leaving 5 bases between the germline ends.

The genes are TRBV15 and TRBJ2-1; TRBD2 aligns across 10 bases. CDR3 length: 19 amino acids. Per the germline V gene, CDR1 is LNHNV and CDR2 is YYDKDF (reference sequence). V lost 3 bases, J lost 0 bases, and 11 bases stayed unmatched. CDR3 sequence (DNA): TGTGCCACCAGCAGGAGAGTAGCGGGAGGCTCGAGCTCCTACAATGAGCAGTTCTTC. This codes for CATSRRVAGGSSSYNEQFF.

This chain joins TRBV5-1 and TRBJ2-7; 7 bases line up with TRBD1. The CDR3 consists of 13 residues. V trimming: 4 bases; J trimming: 2 bases; junction bases outside the gene matches: 3. The germline CDR1 and CDR2 sequences are SGHRS and YFSETQ. CDR3 region: CASSTTGAYEQYF. In DNA, the CDR3 is TGCGCCAGCAGCACAACAGGGGCCTACGAGCAGTACTTC.

The rearrangement links TRBV6-5 to TRBJ1-2; D gene unclear. CDR3 length equals 13 residues. The V and J ends lost 5 bases and 8 bases respectively, with 15 bases between them. Germline CDR1 reads MNHEY; CDR2 reads SVGAGI. CDR3 nucleotides: TGTGCCAGCAGTCCGGTAAAAACGGGGGGCTACACCTTC. Translating it yields CASSPVKTGGYTF.

The J gene is TRBJ2-5, the V gene TRBV19; D is undetermined. Germline CDR1 and CDR2: LNHDA and SQIVND (reference sequence). Trimming shortened V by 2 bases and J by 5 bases, and 9 bases separated the two germline ends. The CDR3 runs 13 residues. In DNA form, the CDR3 reads TGTGCCAGTAGTATATCAGGTCGGGAGACCCAGTACTTC. Amino acids: CASSISGRETQYF.

The chain uses TRBV7-8 and TRBJ1-5; D is unclear. The germline V gene has CDR1 SGHVS and CDR2 FQNEAQ. The CDR3 consists of 15 residues. V dropped 5 bases and J dropped 3 bases, with 14 bases sitting between them. This chain's CDR3 is CASSPLERYNQPQHF. The CDR3 DNA reads as TGTGCCAGCAGCCCCCTCGAGAGGTACAATCAGCCCCAGCATTTT.

The gene calls are TRBV19 and TRBJ1-2, with D maybe TRBD1 (5 bases). Germline loops: CDR1 LNHDA, CDR2 SQIVND (reference sequence). The V end was cut by 6 bases, the J end by 4 bases, with 12 bases between. The CDR3 has 13 amino acids. CDR3 loop: CASSRDPFYGYTF. The CDR3 region has the DNA TGTGCCAGTAGCCGGGACCCTTTCTATGGCTACACCTTC.

This clone was recorded once. The chain carries TRBV5-8 and TRBJ2-7, with 7 bases that match TRBD1. Germline CDR1 and CDR2: SGHTS and YDEGEE. J gave up 3 bases and V 5 bases, and 17 bases lay outside the gene matches. The CDR3 covers 17 residues. The CDR3 spells CASSRWTGTEALYEQYF. The CDR3 DNA reads as TGTGCCAGCAGTCGATGGACCGGGACAGAGGCTCTCTACGAGCAGTACTTC.

V gene TRBV6-5 combines with J gene TRBJ2-1, with 14 bases aligning to TRBD2. The CDR3 is 16 residues long. Losses at the gene ends were 2 bases for V and 8 bases for J; bases not matched to a gene: 5. Germline V lookup: CDR1 MNHEY, CDR2 SVGAGI. For the CDR3, the DNA is TGTGCCAGCAGTTACGAGGGACTAGCGGGAGATCATGAGCAGTTCTTC. Its translation: CASSYEGLAGDHEQFF.

V is TRBV27 and J is TRBJ2-3; a weak D match, TRBD2 (5 bases). V lost 3 bases and J lost 3, with 16 bases in between. CDR1 MNHEY and CDR2 SMNVEV come from the germline V gene (reference sequence). This CDR3 has 16 amino acids. The CDR3 nucleotides are TGTGCCAGCAGTTTCAGAGGGTCACTAGGGACAGATACGCAGTATTTT. Translation gives CASSFRGSLGTDTQYF.

The CDR3 loop reads CASSGGQGAALDGYTF. CDR3 coding DNA: TGTGCCAGTAGTGGGGGACAGGGGGCGGCTTTGGATGGCTACACCTTC. The chain carries TRBV19 and TRBJ1-2, with 12 bases identical to TRBD1. Trimming removed 5 bases from V and 6 bases from J; junction bases left unmatched: 10. Germline V gene data show CDR1 as LNHDA and CDR2 as SQIVND (reference sequence). This CDR3 has 16 amino acids.